This T cell receptor (beta chain) was profiled in a study of T cells in Graves' hyperthyroidism and ophthalmopathy. Looking at the study overall: Peripheral blood was secured at the point of initial diagnosis, before any treatment.

Amplification yielded TCR beta CDR3 regions, with RNA transcripts as the source. With the HTBI primer set, the TCR CDR3 went through a first round of RT-PCR. From the multiplex PCR reads, TCRdb called clonotypes with MiXCR, one entry per CDR3 protein. In the table there are some 560,000 distinct CDR3 sequences, approximately 14% of which are singletons. Note on this clonotype: Its antigen remains unknown.

Patients aged 18 to 65 had newly diagnosed hyperthyroidism that had lasted under 2 months. Patients having uncontrolled infection, another autoimmune disease, pregnancy or lactation were not included. Study-level results: The model made its ophthalmopathy prediction, and onset followed a median roughly 6.5 months later.

Trimming left V 1 base short and J 0 bases short, with 15 bases between. The CDR3 loop spans 18 amino acids. CDR1 LNHNV and CDR2 YYDKDF come from the germline V gene (reference sequence). The sequencing input was blood. V is TRBV15 and J is TRBJ1-4; D call uncertain. This TCR was sampled from a woman aged 40-49 years with Graves' hyperthyroidism. The CDR3 DNA sequence: TGTGCCACCAGCAGAGCTTCCCCATTCCTTGCAACTAATGAAAAACTGTTTTTT. It codes for CATSRASPFLATNEKLFF. The full variable domain, its missing parts supplied by reference TRBV15 and TRBJ1-4, is DAMVIQNPRYQVTQFGKPVTLSCSQTLNHNVMYWYQQKSSQAPKLLFHYYDKDFNNEADTPDNFQSRRPNTSFCFLDIRSPGLGDTAMYLCATSRASPFLATNEKLFFGSGTQLSVL.